The TCR beta chain described here comes from a study of technical replicates of blood from several donors. The CDR3 totals 16 residues. Trimming stripped 0 bases from V and 4 bases from J, with 14 bases between. From germline, CDR1 is SGDLS and CDR2 YYNGEE. Profiled with immunoSEQ multiplex PCR; TCRdb holds only in-frame clones, not every one. The table lists tens of thousands of clones, approximately 94% of them singletons. The receptor's source is a human donor in good health. V gene TRBV9 combines with J gene TRBJ2-1; D is perhaps TRBD2 (6 bases). Sequencing used T cells isolated from PBMCs. The CDR3 sequence: CASSVGESGEYNEQFF. CDR3 coding DNA: TGTGCCAGCAGCGTAGGGGAGTCGGGAGAGTACAATGAGCAGTTCTTC.